These 6 T cell receptor beta chains share one sample of origin, sequenced in a study of T-cell reconstitution after alpha-beta-depleted transplantation in children. As it was prepared, the TCRbeta library received unique molecular identifiers. One entry per CDR3 protein, called by TCRdb with MiXCR from the PCR reads. This sample carries around 250,000 distinct CDR3 sequences, 9.9% of them seen once, and the ten largest clones take 10%. Specimen: PBMCs from the stem cell graft donor, collected from the stem cell graft. Receptor source: a human donor who donated a stem cell graft to a child with SCID.

This chain joins TRBV6-1 and TRBJ2-7; TRBD1 matches 8 bases. Germline values: CDR1 MNHNS, CDR2 SASEGT. Losses at the gene ends were 6 bases for V and 3 bases for J; bases not matched to a gene: 7. The length of the CDR3 is 14 residues. The chain's CDR3 is CASSTPGQDYEQYF. Written as DNA, the CDR3 is TGTGCCAGCAGCACCCCGGGACAGGACTACGAGCAGTACTTC.

The genes are TRBV12-3 or TRBV12-4 and TRBJ2-7; 8 bases fit TRBD2. Trimming cost V 8 bases and J 3 bases; bases outside gene matches: 6. The CDR3 has 13 amino acids. The CDR3 here is CASLRGGNYEQYF. Here the CDR3 DNA reads TGTGCCAGCCTCCGGGGGGGAAACTACGAGCAGTACTTC.

The rearrangement links TRBV5-1 to TRBJ1-4, with D uncertain. CDR3 length: 16 residues. V was trimmed by 4 bases and J by 7 bases, leaving 20 bases between them. CDR1 SGHRS and CDR2 YFSETQ come from the germline V gene. This chain's CDR3 is CASSLRRSQKSEKLFF. CDR3 DNA sequence: TGCGCCAGCAGCCTACGTCGTAGCCAGAAGAGTGAAAAACTGTTTTTT.

This clonotype came up many times. The chain uses TRBV15 and TRBJ2-1; D is ambiguous. The ends were cut back, 8 bases at V and 7 bases at J, with 15 bases in the middle. The CDR3 is made up of 13 amino acids. CDR1 is LNHNV and CDR2 is YYDKDF in the germline V gene (reference sequence). The CDR3 nucleotides are TGTGCCACCGGTGGGCCTAGTGAAAATGAGCAGTTCTTC. Its translation: CATGGPSENEQFF.

This chain links TRBV7-9 with TRBJ2-7; D gene unclear. The CDR3 has 14 residues. Trimming took 5 bases from V and 4 from J, leaving 15 bases between them. The germline V gene encodes CDR1 SEHNR and CDR2 FQNEAQ (reference sequence). Here the CDR3 reads CASSRRGERYEQYF. The CDR3 DNA sequence: TGTGCCAGCAGCAGACGAGGAGAGAGATACGAGCAGTACTTC.

This clonotype was seen at least ten times. This sequence joins TRBV9 and TRBJ2-3; D unclear. The V gene's germline CDR1 is SGDLS and CDR2 YYNGEE. This CDR3 has 15 amino acids. The V gene lost 0 bases and the J gene lost 1 base, with 9 bases spanning the gap. CDR3 protein: CASSVGVLGTDTQYF. The CDR3 nucleotides are TGTGCCAGCAGCGTAGGCGTCCTGGGCACAGATACGCAGTATTTT.